This TCR beta chain was retrieved from a study of T cell responses to AZD1222 COVID-19 vaccine. Study background: Pooled samples include second doses given at about 4 or 12 weeks.

Regarding the study as a whole: It should be noted that donors were predominantly white British and more often female, and clonal diversity was possibly underestimated.

Method: immunoSEQ multiplex PCR; TCRdb's copy keeps in-frame clones and lacks some. The table has approximately 170,000 clones, about 91% seen once; the top ten hold about 4.2%. This clone came up a few times. The antigen is undetermined. There are 13 residues in the CDR3. V gave up 1 base and J gave up 0 bases, with 3 bases separating them. In germline, CDR1 is SGHAT, CDR2 FQNNGV. The TCR originated in an adult in good health. The rearrangement links TRBV11-2 to TRBJ1-1; D is unresolved. The sample in question was peripheral blood, obtained on day 0 of AZD1222 vaccination. CDR3 DNA sequence: TGTGCCAGCAGCTTAGGTCTGAACACTGAAGCTTTCTTT. Its translation: CASSLGLNTEAFF. The full variable domain, with the rest looked up from reference TRBV11-2 and TRBJ1-1, is EAGVAQSPRYKIIEKRQSVAFWCNPISGHATLYWYQQILGQGPKLLIQFQNNGVVDDSQLPKDRFSAERLKGVDSTLKIQPAKLEDSAVYLCASSLGLNTEAFFGQGTRLTVV.